This T cell receptor (beta chain) came from a study of T-cell reconstitution after alpha-beta-depleted transplantation in children. Looked up from germline, CDR1 is KGHDR and CDR2 is SFDVKD. J lost 1 base, V lost 4 bases, and 5 bases had no gene match. The CDR3 contains 17 residues. The authors prepared the TCRbeta library with unique molecular identifiers. From the PCR reads, TCRdb called clonotypes with MiXCR, one entry per CDR3 protein. Here the sample spans approximately 640,000 distinct CDR3 sequences, over 15% being singletons. The sequence came from a human donor who donated a stem cell graft to a child with acute myeloid leukemia. The chain carries TRBV24-1 and TRBJ2-2; TRBD2 matches at 10 bases. Source: PBMCs from the stem cell graft donor, taken from the stem cell graft. CDR3 protein: CATSDPGLAVNTGELFF. In DNA form, the CDR3 reads TGTGCCACCAGTGACCCCGGACTAGCGGTGAACACCGGGGAGCTGTTTTTT.